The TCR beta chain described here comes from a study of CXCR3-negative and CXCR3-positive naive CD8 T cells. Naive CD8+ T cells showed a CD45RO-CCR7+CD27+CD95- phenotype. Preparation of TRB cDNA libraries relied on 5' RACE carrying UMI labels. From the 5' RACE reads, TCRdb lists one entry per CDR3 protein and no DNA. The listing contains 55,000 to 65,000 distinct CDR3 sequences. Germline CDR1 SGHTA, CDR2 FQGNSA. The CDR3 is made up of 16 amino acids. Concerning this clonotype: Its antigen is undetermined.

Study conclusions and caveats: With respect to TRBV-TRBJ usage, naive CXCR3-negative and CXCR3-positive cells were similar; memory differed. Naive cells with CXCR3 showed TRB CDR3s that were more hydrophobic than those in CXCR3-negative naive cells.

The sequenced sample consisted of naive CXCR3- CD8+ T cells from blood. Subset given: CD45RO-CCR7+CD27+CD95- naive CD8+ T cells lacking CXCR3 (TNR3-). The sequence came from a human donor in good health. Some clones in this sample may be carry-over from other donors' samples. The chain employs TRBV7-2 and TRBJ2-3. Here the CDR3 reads CASSFSRRHSTDTQYF.